This T cell receptor beta chain was sequenced during a study of T cells in Graves' hyperthyroidism and ophthalmopathy. This clonotype was picked up a small number of times. CDR1 is SGHRS and CDR2 is YFSETQ in the germline V gene. V was pared by 0 bases and J by 6 bases, with 13 bases of the junction left unmatched. The CDR3 totals 18 residues. RNA transcripts gave rise to amplified TCR beta CDR3 regions. HTBI primers drove first-round RT-PCR of the TCR CDR3. TCRdb passed the multiplex PCR reads through MiXCR, listing each CDR3 protein once. The table has under 800,000 distinct CDR3 sequences, around 13% seen once.

This sequence was found in a woman aged 18 to 35 with Graves' hyperthyroidism. The chain is built from TRBV5-1 and TRBJ2-1; 9 nucleotides align to TRBD2. What was sequenced was blood. DNA of the CDR3: TGCGCCAGCAGCTTGGGGACTTATAGCGGGAGCCGACTCAATGAGCAGTTCTTC. Translating it yields CASSLGTYSGSRLNEQFF.